This TCR beta chain was documented in a study of T cell repertoires in cytomegalovirus infection. The overall study: CMV epitopes that were recently identified and HLA-C-restricted were used alongside well-studied HLA-B-restricted ones. Signatures in public TCR beta sequences pointed to both CMV infection and matching HLA type. Study-wide results and limits: Dominating the ex vivo response were HLA-C-restricted CMV-specific TCR beta clonotypes.

A single record per CDR3 protein comes from TCRdb applying MiXCR to the reads. The sample shows 650,000 to 850,000 distinct CDR3 sequences, about 28% of them seen only once. Details on this clonotype: Its antigen is not identified. At one of its ends the junction is not consistent with the germline gene, which may arise from a read error.

Germline assignment: CDR1 MNHEY and CDR2 SMNVEV (reference sequence). This CDR3 has 12 amino acids. Here the sequenced sample was cultured CD8+ T cells from PBMCs, taken from culture after CMV antigen stimulation. The chain employs TRBV27 and TRBJ1-1, with 7 positions matching TRBD1. The TCR originated in a human donor in good health (CMV status not recorded). Some clones in this sample may be carry-over from other donors' samples. The DNA of the CDR3 is TGTGCCAGCAGCTTGGTAGGGGAGGGACAGCACTTT. It encodes CASSLVGEGQHF.